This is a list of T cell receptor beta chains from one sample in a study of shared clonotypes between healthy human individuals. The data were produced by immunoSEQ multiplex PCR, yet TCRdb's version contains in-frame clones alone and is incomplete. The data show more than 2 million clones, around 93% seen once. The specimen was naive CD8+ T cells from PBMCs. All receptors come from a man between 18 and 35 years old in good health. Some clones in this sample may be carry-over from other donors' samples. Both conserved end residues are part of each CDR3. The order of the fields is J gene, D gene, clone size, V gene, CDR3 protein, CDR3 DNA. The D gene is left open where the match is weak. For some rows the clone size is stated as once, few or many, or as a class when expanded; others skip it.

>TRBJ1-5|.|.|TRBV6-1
CASSLTGNSNQPQHF
TGTGCCAGCAGCCTAACCGGGAATAGCAATCAGCCCCAGCATTTT
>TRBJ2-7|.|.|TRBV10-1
CASSERGSGPSGQYF
TGCGCCAGCAGTGAGAGGGGGAGCGGGCCCTCGGGGCAGTACTTC
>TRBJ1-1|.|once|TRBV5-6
CASSLRQRTEAFF
TGTGCCAGCAGCTTGAGGCAGCGGACTGAAGCTTTCTTT
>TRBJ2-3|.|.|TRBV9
CASSAMEGADTQYF
TGTGCCAGCAGCGCCATGGAAGGGGCGGATACGCAGTATTTT
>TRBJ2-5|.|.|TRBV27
CASSIRQNPRETQYF
TGTGCCAGCAGTATTCGACAGAACCCCCGAGAGACCCAGTACTTC
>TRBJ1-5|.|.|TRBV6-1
CASSEILQPQHF
TGTGCCAGCAGTGAAATCCTTCAGCCCCAGCATTTT
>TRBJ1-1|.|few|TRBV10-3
CAIAVSNTEAFF
TGTGCCATCGCCGTCTCGAACACTGAAGCTTTCTTT
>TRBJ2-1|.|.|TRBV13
CASSPPGGTFYNEQFF
TGTGCCAGCAGCCCCCCGGGCGGGACCTTTTACAATGAGCAGTTCTTC
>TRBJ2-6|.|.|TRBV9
CASSERDLGGANVLTF
TGTGCCAGCAGCGAACGAGACCTGGGAGGGGCCAACGTCCTGACTTTC
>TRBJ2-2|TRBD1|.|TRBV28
CASSSTGYGTGELFF
TGTGCCAGCAGTTCGACAGGGTACGGCACCGGGGAGCTGTTTTTT
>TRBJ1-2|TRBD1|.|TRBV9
CASSTGQGDYGYTF
TGTGCCAGCAGCACAGGACAGGGAGACTATGGCTACACCTTC
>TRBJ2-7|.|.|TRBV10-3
CAISEDRGGYYEQYF
TGTGCCATCAGTGAGGACAGAGGGGGGTACTACGAGCAGTACTTC
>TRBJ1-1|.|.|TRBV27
CASSLIVTAEAFF
TGTGCCAGCAGTTTAATCGTGACAGCTGAAGCTTTCTTT
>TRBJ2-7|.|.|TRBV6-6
CASNYSGADERF
TGTGCCAGCAATTACTCCGGGGCAGACGAGAGATTC